These 27 T cell receptor beta chains were all obtained from the same sample, sequenced in a study of OX40 agonist ivuxolimab in advanced cancers. The library was generated by the immunoSEQ multiplex PCR assay. In TCRdb, the immuneACCESS table is reduced to in-frame sequences with V and J assigned. These tables do not hold every clone; where another copy was compared, an unresolved V gene accounts for under half, and the others remain unexplained. The sample yields tens of thousands of clones; under 85% were counted once. The ten top clones hold 15% to 20% of the sample. The specimen was CD4+ or CD8+ T cells sorted from blood, collected in a trial of the OX40 agonist ivuxolimab. Source of these receptors: an adult with an advanced solid tumor such as melanoma, head and neck, liver or kidney cancer.

Only one count was recorded for this clone. The chain couples TRBV27 to TRBJ1-2, with 7 bases lining up with TRBD1. The CDR3 loop spans 14 amino acids. CDR1 is MNHEY, CDR2 SMNVEV, per germline (reference sequence). The V segment lost 6 bases and the J segment 3 bases; nucleotides outside the gene matches: 7. Written as DNA, the CDR3 is TGTGCCAGCAGCCCGACAGGGAGGGACTATGGCTACACCTTC. This translates into CASSPTGRDYGYTF.

The genes are TRBV11-2 and TRBJ2-7, with TRBD1 identical over 7 bases. The CDR3 runs to 15 residues. Germline V gene data show CDR1 as SGHAT and CDR2 as FQNNGV. The junction had 8 bases not matched to a gene; V was cut back by 4 bases and J by 2 bases. CDR3 protein: CASSYFTQGPYEQYF. The CDR3 DNA reads TGTGCCAGCAGCTATTTCACACAGGGGCCCTACGAGCAGTACTTC. Drawing the rest from reference TRBV11-2 and TRBJ2-7, the complete variable domain is EAGVAQSPRYKIIEKRQSVAFWCNPISGHATLYWYQQILGQGPKLLIQFQNNGVVDDSQLPKDRFSAERLKGVDSTLKIQPAKLEDSAVYLCASSYFTQGPYEQYFGPGTRLTVT.

The chain joins TRBV5-6 to TRBJ2-7; no definite D call. Germline lookup yields CDR1 SGHDT and CDR2 YYEEEE. Between the trimmed V and J ends, which lost 2 bases and 0 bases, there was a span of 6 bases. The CDR3 contains 13 residues. As DNA, the CDR3 is TGTGCCAGCAGCTTAGCCTCCTCCTACGAGCAGTACTTC. It translates to CASSLASSYEQYF.

The chain combines TRBV19 with TRBJ1-4; no reliable D call. Germline loops: CDR1 LNHDA, CDR2 SQIVND (reference sequence). The CDR3 length is 14 residues. V was clipped by 9 bases and J by 4 bases, with 15 bases between them. The CDR3 nucleotides read TGTGCCAGCAATCCCCTCGGAAATAATGAAAAACTGTTTTTT. It codes for CASNPLGNNEKLFF.

The J gene is TRBJ2-7, the V gene TRBV19, with unresolved D. V gave up 8 bases and J gave up 2 bases, with 13 bases separating them. The CDR3 has 13 residues. Germline CDR1 LNHDA, CDR2 SQIVND (reference sequence). As DNA, the CDR3 is TGTGCCAGTGGGCCCCGTTCGGCCTACGAGCAGTACTTC. Translating it yields CASGPRSAYEQYF.

The chain couples TRBV7-3 to TRBJ1-2, with D possibly matching TRBD1 (5 bases). Per germline, CDR1 SGHTA and CDR2 FQGTGA. V was clipped by 2 bases and J by 7 bases, with 14 bases between them. This CDR3 spans 14 amino acids. The CDR3 is CASSLARLGLGYTF. The CDR3 region has the DNA TGTGCCAGCAGCTTAGCGCGTTTGGGGCTTGGCTACACCTTC.

The genes are TRBV27 and TRBJ1-1, with D hard to call. V lost 4 bases and J 10 bases, leaving 10 bases between the germline ends. The germline V gene encodes CDR1 MNHEY and CDR2 SMNVEV (reference sequence). CDR3 length: 11 residues. The chain's CDR3 is CASSYGRLAFF. CDR3 in DNA: TGTGCCAGCAGTTATGGACGGTTAGCTTTCTTT.

V and J are TRBV18 and TRBJ2-7; D may be TRBD1 (6 bases). The CDR3 runs 15 residues. Trimming took off 3 bases at V and 4 bases at J, with 16 bases between the two ends. Germline V gives CDR1 KGHSH, CDR2 LQKENI. CDR3: CASSPLQGPLYEQYF. In nucleotides, the CDR3 is TGTGCCAGCTCACCCTTACAGGGTCCTCTTTACGAGCAGTACTTC.

The chain links TRBV6-5 to TRBJ2-7; TRBD1 might be the D (6 bases). This CDR3 has 13 residues. Trimming removed 6 bases from V and 2 bases from J, with 11 bases in between. Germline values: CDR1 MNHEY, CDR2 SVGAGI. CDR3 nucleotide sequence: TGTGCCAGCAGCCCCGGGACACCCTACGAGCAGTACTTC. Its translation is CASSPGTPYEQYF.

This chain links TRBV13 with TRBJ2-7, with D tentatively TRBD1 or TRBD2 (5 bases each). The CDR3 length is 15 residues. CDR1 PRHDT and CDR2 FYEKMQ come from the germline V gene (reference sequence). V was trimmed by 0 bases and J by 5 bases, leaving 14 bases between them. The CDR3 loop is CASSLGGVEENEQYF. Here the CDR3 DNA reads TGTGCCAGCAGCTTAGGGGGGGTGGAGGAAAACGAGCAGTACTTC.

The V and J genes are TRBV7-8 and TRBJ2-7; 11 bases map to TRBD1. Germline V gene data show CDR1 as SGHVS and CDR2 as FQNEAQ. This CDR3 has 13 residues. Trimming cost V 3 bases and J 5 bases; bases outside gene matches: 0. The CDR3 sequence: CASSLGQGDEQYF. For the CDR3, the DNA is TGTGCCAGCAGCTTGGGACAGGGGGACGAGCAGTACTTC.

This clone was seen a single time. J is TRBJ2-1 and V is TRBV7-9; D remains ambiguous. The CDR3 is 16 amino acids. Trimming took off 0 bases at V and 5 bases at J, with 14 bases between the two ends. Germline V gives CDR1 SEHNR, CDR2 FQNEAQ (reference sequence). The CDR3 region has the DNA TGTGCCAGCAGCTTAGCGCAGGCTCAACCCGACAATGAGCAGTTCTTC. As protein: CASSLAQAQPDNEQFF.

The chain uses TRBV9 and TRBJ2-5; D perhaps matches TRBD2 (5 bases). The V gene lost 3 bases and the J gene lost 3 bases, with 12 bases spanning the gap. Germline loops: CDR1 SGDLS, CDR2 YYNGEE. There are 14 residues in the CDR3. CDR3 nucleotide sequence: TGTGCCAGCAGCGCTCCGTGGGGAGAAGAGACCCAGTACTTC. This encodes CASSAPWGEETQYF. Combining the CDR3 with reference TRBV9 and TRBJ2-5 gives the whole variable domain DSGVTQTPKHLITATGQRVTLRCSPRSGDLSVYWYQQSLDQGLQFLIQYYNGEERAKGNILERFSAQQFPDLHSELNLSSLELGDSALYFCASSAPWGEETQYFGPGTRLLVL.

This chain joins TRBV19 and TRBJ2-1; D remains unclear. V dropped 5 bases and J dropped 8 bases, with 16 bases sitting between them. Germline V gene data show CDR1 as LNHDA and CDR2 as SQIVND (reference sequence). The CDR3 runs 14 residues. This CDR3 is CASSPSAMGYEQFF. The CDR3 DNA follows: TGTGCCAGTAGTCCCTCCGCTATGGGGTATGAGCAGTTCTTC.

This clone was detected a few times. This rearrangement joins TRBV7-9 to TRBJ2-7, with 7 bases matching TRBD1. Looked up from germline, CDR1 is SEHNR and CDR2 is FQNEAQ (reference sequence). The CDR3 sequence is 14 residues long. V lost 6 bases and J lost 0; bases outside the gene matches: 5. The CDR3 nucleotides are TGTGCCAGCAGGAAACAGGGGACCTCCTACGAGCAGTACTTC. Its translation is CASRKQGTSYEQYF.

V is TRBV10-3 and J is TRBJ2-7; perhaps TRBD2 as D (6 bases). The CDR3 length is 15 residues. The V gene lost 7 bases and the J gene lost 4 bases, with 20 bases spanning the gap. Germline CDR1 is ENHRY and CDR2 is SYGVKD. The DNA for the CDR3 is TGTGCCATCATGGCCGGGGGACTGCCGCGGTACGAGCAGTACTTC. Protein sequence: CAIMAGGLPRYEQYF.

The chain links TRBV5-4 to TRBJ2-3; TRBD2 agrees at 11 bases. Germline trimming cut 0 bases from V and 3 bases from J; bases unmatched to any gene: 9. This CDR3 has 18 residues. Germline V gene data show CDR1 as SGHNT and CDR2 as YYREEE (reference sequence). CDR3 in DNA: TGTGCCAGCAGCTTGGGGCTAGCGGGGGGTAAAGGGACAGATACGCAGTATTTT. Translation gives CASSLGLAGGKGTDTQYF. Full variable domain (rest looked up from reference TRBV5-4 and TRBJ2-3): ETGVTQSPTHLIKTRGQQVTLRCSSQSGHNTVSWYQQALGQGPQFIFQYYREEENGRGNFPPRFSGLQFPNYSSELNVNALELDDSALYLCASSLGLAGGKGTDTQYFGPGTRLTVL.

This clone is deemed medium-sized. V and J are TRBV4-2 and TRBJ2-3; D call uncertain. This CDR3 has 15 residues. Trimming removed 1 base from V and 2 bases from J, with 10 bases in between. Germline CDR1 and CDR2: LGHNA and YNFKEQ. CDR3 bases: TGTGCCAGCAGCCAAGGAAGCGAGCACACAGATACGCAGTATTTT. Translation gives CASSQGSEHTDTQYF.

The V call is TRBV27, the J call TRBJ1-1; D remains unclear. Germline CDR1 MNHEY, CDR2 SMNVEV (reference sequence). With 6 bases removed from V and 1 base from J, the gap between germline ends came to 12 bases. The CDR3 has 14 residues. CDR3 amino acids: CASSTSDANTEAFF. The CDR3 DNA sequence: TGTGCCAGCAGCACATCGGACGCGAACACTGAAGCTTTCTTT.

Within the sample, this clone is large. J is TRBJ1-1 and V is TRBV29-1; no firm D call. V lost 4 bases and J 5 bases, leaving 8 bases between the germline ends. Germline lookup yields CDR1 SQVTM and CDR2 ANQGSEA. CDR3 size: 11 residues. CDR3 DNA sequence: TGCAGCGTTGTTAGGAAGACTGAAGCTTTCTTT. Translating it yields CSVVRKTEAFF. Combining the CDR3 with reference TRBV29-1 and TRBJ1-1 gives the whole variable domain SAVISQKPSRDICQRGTSLTIQCQVDSQVTMMFWYRQQPGQSLTLIATANQGSEATYESGFVIDKFPISRPNLTFSTLTVSNMSPEDSSIYLCSVVRKTEAFFGQGTRLTVV.

The chain carries TRBV2 and TRBJ2-3; 8 bases are a match to TRBD2. Per germline, CDR1 SNHLY and CDR2 FYNNEI. This CDR3 is 15 amino acids long. The V segment lost 4 bases and the J segment 2 bases; nucleotides outside the gene matches: 5. CDR3 protein: CASSAPGLVTDTQYF. The CDR3 DNA is TGTGCCAGCAGTGCCCCGGGACTAGTCACAGATACGCAGTATTTT.

The chain is built from TRBV5-1 and TRBJ1-2; 11 nucleotides align to TRBD1. The CDR3 has 16 residues. Looked up from germline, CDR1 is SGHRS and CDR2 is YFSETQ. With V trimmed by 4 bases and J by 4 bases, 9 bases remained unmatched. The CDR3 region has the DNA TGCGCCAGCAGCCCCCGGCCCGGACAGGGGGCCTATGGCTACACCTTC. Its translation is CASSPRPGQGAYGYTF.

This chain joins TRBV29-1 and TRBJ2-7; D possibly uses TRBD1 or TRBD2 (5 bases each). The germline V gene has CDR1 SQVTM and CDR2 ANQGSEA. The ends were cut back, 2 bases at V and 2 bases at J, with 13 bases in the middle. The CDR3 length is 14 residues. The CDR3 region has the DNA TGCAGCGTTGAAATGTTGGGGACGACCTACGAGCAGTACTTC. It encodes CSVEMLGTTYEQYF.

The J gene is TRBJ2-7, the V gene TRBV4-1, with D possibly matching TRBD1 (6 bases). CDR1 is MGHRA, CDR2 YSYEKL, per germline. The CDR3 has 13 amino acids. V shed 2 bases and J shed 7 bases, with 12 bases lying between them. CDR3 nucleotides: TGCGCCAGCAGCCAACAGGGGTTTGAGGAGCAGTACTTC. Its protein is CASSQQGFEEQYF.

This clone was found once. This chain joins TRBV7-6 and TRBJ2-1; 8 bases fit TRBD2. CDR1 is SGHVS, CDR2 FNYEAQ, per germline. The length of the CDR3 is 15 residues. With 1 base clipped from V and 8 bases from J, the junction kept 7 bases outside the gene matches. CDR3 protein: CASSLGVAGGHEQFF. In DNA form, the CDR3 reads TGTGCCAGCAGCTTAGGGGTTGCGGGGGGCCATGAGCAGTTCTTC. The full variable domain, its missing parts supplied by reference TRBV7-6 and TRBJ2-1, is GAGVSQSPRYKVTKRGQDVALRCDPISGHVSLYWYRQALGQGPEFLTYFNYEAQQDKSGLPNDRFSAERPEGSISTLTIQRTEQRDSAMYRCASSLGVAGGHEQFFGPGTRLTVL.

The chain uses TRBV5-6 and TRBJ2-5; D gene unclear. Germline CDR1 and CDR2: SGHDT and YYEEEE. The CDR3 has 14 amino acids. The ends were cut back, 1 base at V and 0 bases at J, with 7 bases in the middle. This CDR3 is CASSLLDDQETQYF. The CDR3 DNA reads as TGTGCCAGCAGCTTGTTGGACGACCAAGAGACCCAGTACTTC.

The rearrangement links TRBV4-1 to TRBJ1-4, with D unresolved. The CDR3 totals 17 residues. The V end was cut by 2 bases, the J end by 5 bases, with 18 bases between. Per the germline V gene, CDR1 is MGHRA and CDR2 is YSYEKL. CDR3 bases: TGCGCCAGCAGCCAATACGGACTCCTATACCGAAATGAAAAACTGTTTTTT. This translates into CASSQYGLLYRNEKLFF.